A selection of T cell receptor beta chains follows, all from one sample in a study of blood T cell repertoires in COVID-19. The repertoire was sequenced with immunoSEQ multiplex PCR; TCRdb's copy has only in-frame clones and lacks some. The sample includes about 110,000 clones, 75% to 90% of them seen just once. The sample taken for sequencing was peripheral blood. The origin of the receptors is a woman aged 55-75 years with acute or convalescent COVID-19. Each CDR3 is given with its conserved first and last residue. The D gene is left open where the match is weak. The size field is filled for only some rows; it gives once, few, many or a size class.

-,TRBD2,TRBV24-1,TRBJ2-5,TGTGCCACCAGTGACACAGGACTAGTTGGAGAGACCCAGTACTTC,CATSDTGLVGETQYF
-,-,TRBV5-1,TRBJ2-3,TGCGCCAGCAGCGCGGGACTTCTTGATACGCAGTATTTT,CASSAGLLDTQYF
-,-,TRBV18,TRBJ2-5,TGTGCCAGCTCACCAATCGGGGGAAAGGAGACCCAGTACTTC,CASSPIGGKETQYF
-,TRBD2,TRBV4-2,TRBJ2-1,TGTGCCAGCAGCCAAGGTCTGGGGGGGATACCCTCCTACAATGAGCAGTTCTTC,CASSQGLGGIPSYNEQFF
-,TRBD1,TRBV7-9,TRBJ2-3,TGTGCCAGCAGCCAGGGGGCAGATACGCAGTATTTT,CASSQGADTQYF
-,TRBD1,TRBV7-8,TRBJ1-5,TGTGCCAGCAGCTTAGAGGGGGCTACGATGGATCAGCCCCAGCATTTT,CASSLEGATMDQPQHF
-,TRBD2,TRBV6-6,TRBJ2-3,TGTGCCAGCAGGCCCGGGGGGGTGACGCAGTATTTT,CASRPGGVTQYF
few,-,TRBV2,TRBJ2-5,TGTGCCAGCACTCGCGGTCAAGAGACCCAGTACTTC,CASTRGQETQYF
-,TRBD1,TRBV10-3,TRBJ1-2,TGTGCCATCAGTGACAGGGGGTTGGATCATGGCTACACCTTC,CAISDRGLDHGYTF
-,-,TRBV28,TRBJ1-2,TGTGCCAGCAGTTTCCCCGGGGGTGCCTATGGCTACACCTTC,CASSFPGGAYGYTF
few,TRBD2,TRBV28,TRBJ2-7,TGTGCCAGCAGACGTAGCGGGGAATACGAGCAGTACTTC,CASRRSGEYEQYF
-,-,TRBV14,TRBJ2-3,TGTGCCAGCAGCCAAGTAGGAGGGCCATACACAGATACGCAGTATTTT,CASSQVGGPYTDTQYF
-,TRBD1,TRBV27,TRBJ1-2,TGTGCCAGCAGGGGGACAGAACCACCCTATGGCTACACCTTC,CASRGTEPPYGYTF
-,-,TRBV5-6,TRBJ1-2,TGTGCCAGCAGCTTGGGAGGAAACGGCTACACCTTC,CASSLGGNGYTF
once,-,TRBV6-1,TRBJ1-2,TGTGCCAGCAGTGAAGTCGGAGGGAGAGAAGATGGCTACACCTTC,CASSEVGGREDGYTF
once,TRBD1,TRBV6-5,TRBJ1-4,TGTGCCATCCAACAGGGGGCGGGTGAAAAACTGTTTTTT,CAIQQGAGEKLFF
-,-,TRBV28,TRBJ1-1,TGTGCCAGTAATAGAGACGCAGGGTGGAACACTGAAGCTTTCTTT,CASNRDAGWNTEAFF
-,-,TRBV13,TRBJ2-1,TGTGCCAGCAGCTTGGCGGGTCGGGAGCAGTTCTTC,CASSLAGREQFF
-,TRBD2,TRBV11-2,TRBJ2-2,TGTGCCAGCAGCCCAAGGACTAGCGGGAGTGCGAACACCGGGGAGCTGTTTTTT,CASSPRTSGSANTGELFF
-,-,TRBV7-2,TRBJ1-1,TGTGCCAGCAGCTTAGGGGGCGTGGGGAACACTGAAGCTTTCTTT,CASSLGGVGNTEAFF
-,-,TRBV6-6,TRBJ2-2,TGTGCCAGCAGTTACGAGTACACCGGGGAGCTGTTTTTT,CASSYEYTGELFF
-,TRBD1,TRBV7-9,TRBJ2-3,TGTGCCAGCAGCTTATTAGGACAGGGGCCTCTGGGCACGCAGTATTTT,CASSLLGQGPLGTQYF
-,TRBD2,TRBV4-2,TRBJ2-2,TGTGCCAGCAGCCAAGTAGTCGGGACTAGCACCGGGGAGCTGTTTTTT,CASSQVVGTSTGELFF
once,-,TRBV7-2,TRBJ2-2,TGTGCCAGCAGCCTAGGCCCCGGGACAAACACCGGGGAGCTGTTTTTT,CASSLGPGTNTGELFF
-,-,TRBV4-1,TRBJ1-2,TGCGCCAGCAGCCTCACTCAGGGAACTAACTATGGCTACACCTTC,CASSLTQGTNYGYTF
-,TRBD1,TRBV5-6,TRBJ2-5,TGTGCCAGCAGCTTCACGGGACAGTTTGGAGAGACCCAGTACTTC,CASSFTGQFGETQYF
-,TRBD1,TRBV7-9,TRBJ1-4,TGTGCCAGCAGAACAGGGGTGGACGAAAAACTGTTTTTT,CASRTGVDEKLFF
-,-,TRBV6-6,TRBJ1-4,TGTGCCAGCAGTCACGGGAGGAAGGAAACTAATGAAAAACTGTTTTTT,CASSHGRKETNEKLFF
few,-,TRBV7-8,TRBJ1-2,TGTGCCAGCAGCTTGCGAAGGGACGGAGGGTATGGCTACACCTTC,CASSLRRDGGYGYTF
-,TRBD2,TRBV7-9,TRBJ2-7,TGTGCCAGCAGCTTTGCTCGACCGGGGGGATCCTACGAGCAGTACTTC,CASSFARPGGSYEQYF
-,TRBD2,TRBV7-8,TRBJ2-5,TGTGCCAGCAGCCCACGGACGGCGGGAGGGGTGGAGACCCAGTACTTC,CASSPRTAGGVETQYF
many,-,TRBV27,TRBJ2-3,TGTGCCAGCAGTCCTCTCTCGGTGGGACAAAATTCTGATACGCAGTATTTT,CASSPLSVGQNSDTQYF
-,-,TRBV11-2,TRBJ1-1,TGTGCCAGCAGCTTAGTTCATGGCGGAGCTTTCTTT,CASSLVHGGAFF
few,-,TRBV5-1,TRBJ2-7,TGCGCCAGCAGCTTGGCGGGTGCGGAGTACGAGCAGTACTTC,CASSLAGAEYEQYF
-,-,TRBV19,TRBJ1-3,TGTGCCAGTAAAAGGCGGGGATCTGGAAACACCATATATTTT,CASKRRGSGNTIYF
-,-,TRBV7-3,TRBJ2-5,TGTGCCAGCAGCTCCCGGACTCTAGAGGAGACCCAGTACTTC,CASSSRTLEETQYF
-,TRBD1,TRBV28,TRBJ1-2,TGTGCCAGCAGTTTAAAGATAAGCGGGACAGGGGGTGGCGGCTACACCTTC,CASSLKISGTGGGGYTF
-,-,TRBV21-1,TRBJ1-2,TGTGCCAGCAGCAAGAGACACGCTAACGGTGGCTACACCTTC,CASSKRHANGGYTF
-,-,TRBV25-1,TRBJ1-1,TGTGCCAGCAGTGAATTTGAGGGGGTGAACACTGAAGCTTTCTTT,CASSEFEGVNTEAFF
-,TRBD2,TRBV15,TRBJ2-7,TGTGCCACCAGCAAAGCGGGAGTTCCCTCCTACGAGCAGTACTTC,CATSKAGVPSYEQYF
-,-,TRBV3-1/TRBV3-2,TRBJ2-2,TGTGCCAGCAGCCAAGTCCAGGAGCTGTTTTTT,CASSQVQELFF
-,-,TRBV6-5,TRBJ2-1,TGTGCCAGCAGCCCGGACAGCTACAATGAGCAGTTCTTC,CASSPDSYNEQFF
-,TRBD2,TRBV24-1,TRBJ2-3,TGTGCCACCAGTGGTCCTAGCGGGAGCACAGATACGCAGTATTTT,CATSGPSGSTDTQYF
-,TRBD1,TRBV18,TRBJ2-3,TGTGCCAGCTCACCACAACAGGGGGTAGATACGCAGTATTTT,CASSPQQGVDTQYF
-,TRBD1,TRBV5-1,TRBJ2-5,TGCGCCAGCAGGTACCAGGGGGCGCCCCGAGAGACCCAGTACTTC,CASRYQGAPRETQYF
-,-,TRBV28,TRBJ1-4,TGTGCCAGCAGAGAGGGGGGAGGGACTAATGAAAAACTGTTTTTT,CASREGGGTNEKLFF
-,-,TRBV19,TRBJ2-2,TGTGCCAGTAGTATCCAGACCGGGGAGCTGTTTTTT,CASSIQTGELFF
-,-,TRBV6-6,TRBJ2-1,TGTGCCAGCAGTTGGCCTGGGGACTCAGAGCAGTTCTTC,CASSWPGDSEQFF
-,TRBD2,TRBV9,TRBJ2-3,TGTGCCAGCAGCGTAGCTAGCGGGGGGGGTACGCAGTATTTT,CASSVASGGGTQYF
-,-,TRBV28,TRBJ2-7,TGTGCCAGCTCCCGACAGGCCCAAATAACCTACGAGCAGTACTTC,CASSRQAQITYEQYF
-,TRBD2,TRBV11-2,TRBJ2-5,TGTGCCAGCAGCTTAGATTTTAGAGCGGGACCTGATCAAGAGACCCAGTACTTC,CASSLDFRAGPDQETQYF
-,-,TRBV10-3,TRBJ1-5,TGTGCCATCAGTGATCGGGCAGCGGATCAGCCCCAGCATTTT,CAISDRAADQPQHF
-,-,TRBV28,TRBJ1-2,TGTGCCAGCAGGAACGGGGGTAGTGATGGCTACACCTTC,CASRNGGSDGYTF